The 2 T cell receptor beta chains reported below all come from one sample, sequenced in a study of beta chain features in type 1 diabetes. Reverse transcription of all isolated RNA meant that expressed TCRB transcripts were sequenced. Method: immunoSEQ multiplex PCR; TCRdb's copy keeps in-frame clones and lacks some. The top ten clones hold around 0.65% of a sample with about 140,000 clones, roughly 10% of them seen once. Sequences were obtained from central memory CD4+ T cells from blood. The receptors shown here come from a woman aged 40 to 50 in good health.

Only a few counts were recorded for this clone. This chain joins TRBV9 and TRBJ2-1; 8 positions agree with TRBD1. Looked up from germline, CDR1 is SGDLS and CDR2 is YYNGEE. V trimming: 4 bases; J trimming: 5 bases; junction bases outside the gene matches: 5. This CDR3 is built from 14 residues. CDR3 in amino acids: CASSLGQANNEQFF. In DNA form, the CDR3 reads TGTGCCAGCAGCCTGGGACAGGCAAACAATGAGCAGTTCTTC.

The chain couples TRBV6-4 to TRBJ1-5; perhaps TRBD1 as D (5 bases). Trimming stripped 8 bases from V and 6 bases from J, with 17 bases between. CDR3 length equals 14 residues. CDR1 is MRHNA, CDR2 SNTAGT, per germline. DNA of the CDR3: TGTGCCAGCTCCCCGCAGGGAACGGGTCAGCCCCAGCATTTT. Encoded protein: CASSPQGTGQPQHF.